Following are 9 T cell receptor beta chains from one sample sequenced in a study of response to subunit inactivated influenza vaccine (dated 2018 in TCRdb). Libraries were made using RT-PCR. The sequencing machine was an Illumina HiSeq 2500. Through fastp at Q25 and MiXCR, TCRdb rebuilt clones from the public reads, retaining in-frame beta chains. Records with the same CDR3 protein are collapsed into one entry carrying the most frequent genes and DNA. This sample holds roughly 650,000 distinct CDR3 sequences; 12% to 15% were observed only once. 7.5% to 8% of the sample is in the top ten clones. The specimen was PBMCs from blood, collected approximately 15 days before vaccination. These receptors were collected from a middle-aged man who received an inactivated influenza vaccine. Donor details come from another sample of the same person, matched by shared clones.

In this sample, this clonotype turned up a few times. This chain joins TRBV5-5 and TRBJ1-1; TRBD1 matches 8 bases. Germline CDR1 SGHKS, CDR2 YYEKEE (reference sequence). The CDR3 loop spans 13 amino acids. V dropped 5 bases and J dropped 1; count of bases not matched to a gene: 1. CDR3 residues: CASRGQENTEAFF. The CDR3 DNA sequence: TGTGCCAGCAGGGGACAGGAGAACACTGAAGCTTTCTTT.

This chain joins TRBV10-2 and TRBJ2-3; TRBD2 matches 7 bases. The germline V gene has CDR1 WSHSY and CDR2 SAAADI. This CDR3 is built from 14 residues. V lost 10 bases, J lost 2 bases, and 9 bases stayed unmatched. Here the CDR3 DNA reads TGCGCCACCTCACTAGCGTTGAACACAGATACGCAGTATTTT. Its protein is CATSLALNTDTQYF.

The genes are TRBV12-3 or TRBV12-4 and TRBJ1-2; D is uncertain. Trimming removed 4 bases at V and 6 bases at J, with 15 bases between. The CDR3 is made up of 14 amino acids. The CDR3 loop reads CASSSAVGFNGYTF. CDR3 bases: TGTGCCAGCAGTTCCGCCGTGGGTTTCAATGGCTACACCTTC.

The CDR3 DNA is TGTGCCAGCAGTTTCAGCGGCCCCTACGAGCAGTACTTC. Its protein product is CASSFSGPYEQYF. The chain combines TRBV28 with TRBJ2-7; D possibly corresponds to TRBD2 (5 bases). V was cut by 3 bases and J by 2 bases, with 8 bases left in between. The CDR3 covers 13 residues. Germline V lookup: CDR1 MDHEN, CDR2 SYDVKM.

The V gene is TRBV29-1, the J gene TRBJ2-5; TRBD1 or TRBD2 may be the D gene (6 bases each). Per germline, CDR1 SQVTM and CDR2 ANQGSEA. This CDR3 region has 12 residues. V was shortened by 3 bases and J by 7 bases, with 12 bases between the two germline ends. The CDR3 DNA reads TGCAGCGTTGAGAGTGGGGGGCCGACCCAGTACTTC. Protein product: CSVESGGPTQYF.

This clonotype was seen ten or more times. V and J are TRBV4-2 and TRBJ2-2; no reliable D call. Germline CDR1 and CDR2: LGHNA and YNFKEQ. This CDR3 contains 13 residues. Between the trimmed V and J ends, which lost 3 bases and 6 bases, there was a span of 8 bases. The CDR3 spells CASSHRSPGELFF. CDR3 bases: TGTGCCAGCAGCCATCGGAGCCCCGGGGAGCTGTTTTTT.

The sample holds a few counts of this clonotype. The rearrangement joins TRBV5-1 to TRBJ2-5, with unresolved D. V lost 0 bases and J 4 bases, leaving 13 bases between the germline ends. Per germline, CDR1 SGHRS and CDR2 YFSETQ. The CDR3 is made up of 15 amino acids. The CDR3 sequence: CASSLDVGIVETQYF. Here the CDR3 DNA reads TGCGCCAGCAGCTTGGACGTCGGCATCGTAGAGACCCAGTACTTC.

V is TRBV6-2 or TRBV6-3 and J is TRBJ2-7; perhaps TRBD1 as D (6 bases). Deletions cut 7 bases from V and 3 bases from J, with 19 bases between. CDR3 length: 15 amino acids. CDR1 is MNHEY, CDR2 SVGEGT, per germline. The CDR3 DNA sequence: TGTGCCAGCAATGACGGGACACGGCCTGTCTACGAGCAGTACTTC. Its protein product is CASNDGTRPVYEQYF.

This clonotype has a handful of counts. This chain uses TRBV5-1 with TRBJ2-7; 8 bases match TRBD1. Trimming took 1 base from V and 6 from J; bases not matched to a gene: 6. The CDR3 loop spans 14 amino acids. CDR1 SGHRS and CDR2 YFSETQ come from the germline V gene. The CDR3 DNA follows: TGCGCCAGCAGCTTGAAGACAGGGGTGAGCGAGCAGTACTTC. Amino acids: CASSLKTGVSEQYF.